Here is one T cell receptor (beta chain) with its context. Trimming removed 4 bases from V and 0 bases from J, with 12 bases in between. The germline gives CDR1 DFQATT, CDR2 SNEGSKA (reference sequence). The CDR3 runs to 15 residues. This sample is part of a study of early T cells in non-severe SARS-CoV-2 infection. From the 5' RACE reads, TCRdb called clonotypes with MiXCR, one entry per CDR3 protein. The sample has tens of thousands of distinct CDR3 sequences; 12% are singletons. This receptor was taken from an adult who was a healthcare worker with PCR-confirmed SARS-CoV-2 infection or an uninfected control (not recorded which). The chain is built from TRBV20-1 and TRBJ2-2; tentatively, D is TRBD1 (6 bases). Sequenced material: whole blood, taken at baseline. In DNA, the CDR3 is TGCAGTGCTACCGACAGGCTCGCGAACACCGGGGAGCTGTTTTTT. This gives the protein CSATDRLANTGELFF.